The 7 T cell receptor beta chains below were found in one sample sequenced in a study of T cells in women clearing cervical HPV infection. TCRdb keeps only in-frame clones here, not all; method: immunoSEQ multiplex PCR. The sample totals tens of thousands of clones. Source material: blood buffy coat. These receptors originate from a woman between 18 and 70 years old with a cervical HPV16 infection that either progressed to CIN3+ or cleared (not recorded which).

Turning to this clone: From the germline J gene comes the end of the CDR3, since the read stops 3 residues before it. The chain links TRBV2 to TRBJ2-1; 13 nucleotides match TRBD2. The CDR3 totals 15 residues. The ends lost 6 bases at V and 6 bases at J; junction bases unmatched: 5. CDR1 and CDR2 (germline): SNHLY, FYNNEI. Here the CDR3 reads CASSPTSGGSNEQFF. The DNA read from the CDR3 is TGTGCCAGCAGCCCGACTAGCGGGGGGTCCAATGAG.

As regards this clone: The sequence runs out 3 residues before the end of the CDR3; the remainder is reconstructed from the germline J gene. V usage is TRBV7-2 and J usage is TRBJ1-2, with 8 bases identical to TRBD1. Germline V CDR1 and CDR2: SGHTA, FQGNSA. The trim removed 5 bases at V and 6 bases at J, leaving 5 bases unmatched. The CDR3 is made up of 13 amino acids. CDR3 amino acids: CASSRTGNNGYTF. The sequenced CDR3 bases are TGTGCCAGCAGCCGGACAGGGAACAATGGC.

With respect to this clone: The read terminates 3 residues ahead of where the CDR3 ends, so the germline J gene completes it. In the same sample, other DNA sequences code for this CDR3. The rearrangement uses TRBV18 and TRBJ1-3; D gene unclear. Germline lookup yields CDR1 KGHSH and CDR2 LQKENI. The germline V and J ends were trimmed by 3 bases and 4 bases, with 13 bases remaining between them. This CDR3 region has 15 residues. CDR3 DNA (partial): TGTGCCAGCTCACCGGGCCAGCCGCCCGGAAACACC. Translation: CASSPGQPPGNT. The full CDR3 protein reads CASSPGQPPGNTIYF.

The sequenced CDR3 bases are TGTGCCAGCAGTTTCCCCCTAGCGGGAGGAGAGACC. It specifies CASSFPLAGGET. The whole CDR3 protein is CASSFPLAGGETQYF. The gene calls are TRBV6-2 or TRBV6-3 and TRBJ2-5; 11 bases agree with TRBD2. The CDR3 end is not reached by the read, which stops 3 residues before it; the germline J gene fills it in. The V gene's germline CDR1 is MNHEY and CDR2 SVGEGT. The CDR3 is made up of 15 amino acids. V lost 4 bases to trimming and J lost 4 bases; unmatched junction nucleotides: 5.

Incomplete CDR3 DNA: TGCAGTGCTAGCAAAGGGACAGGGTTTCGATACGAG. Translation: CSASKGTGFRYE. In full, the CDR3 reads CSASKGTGFRYEQYF. V usage is TRBV20-1 and J usage is TRBJ2-7; 9 bases fit TRBD1. With the read ending 3 residues before the CDR3 end, the germline J gene is used to fill in that end. CDR3 size: 15 residues. Germline V gene sequence: CDR1 DFQATT, CDR2 SNEGSKA (reference sequence). Trimming cost V 3 bases and J 4 bases; bases outside gene matches: 10.

The CDR3 is CASSPNTREGTQYF. The covered CDR3 bases are TGTGCCAGCTCACCTAACACCCGTGAGGGGACC. This rearrangement joins TRBV18 to TRBJ2-5, with D possibly TRBD2 on 5 matching bases. Sequencing ends 3 residues short of the CDR3 end; the germline J gene provides the rest. Trimming left V 3 bases short and J 7 bases short, with 15 bases between. CDR1 and CDR2 from the germline V gene are KGHSH and LQKENI. This CDR3 spans 14 amino acids.

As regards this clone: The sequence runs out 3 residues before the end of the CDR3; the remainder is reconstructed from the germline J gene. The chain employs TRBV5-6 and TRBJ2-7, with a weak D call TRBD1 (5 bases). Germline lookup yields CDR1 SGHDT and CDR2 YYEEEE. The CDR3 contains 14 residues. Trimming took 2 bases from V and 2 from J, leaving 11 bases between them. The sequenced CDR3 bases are TGTGCCAGCAGCTTAGCGCAGGGAACCTACGAG. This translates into CASSLAQGTYE. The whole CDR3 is CASSLAQGTYEQYF.